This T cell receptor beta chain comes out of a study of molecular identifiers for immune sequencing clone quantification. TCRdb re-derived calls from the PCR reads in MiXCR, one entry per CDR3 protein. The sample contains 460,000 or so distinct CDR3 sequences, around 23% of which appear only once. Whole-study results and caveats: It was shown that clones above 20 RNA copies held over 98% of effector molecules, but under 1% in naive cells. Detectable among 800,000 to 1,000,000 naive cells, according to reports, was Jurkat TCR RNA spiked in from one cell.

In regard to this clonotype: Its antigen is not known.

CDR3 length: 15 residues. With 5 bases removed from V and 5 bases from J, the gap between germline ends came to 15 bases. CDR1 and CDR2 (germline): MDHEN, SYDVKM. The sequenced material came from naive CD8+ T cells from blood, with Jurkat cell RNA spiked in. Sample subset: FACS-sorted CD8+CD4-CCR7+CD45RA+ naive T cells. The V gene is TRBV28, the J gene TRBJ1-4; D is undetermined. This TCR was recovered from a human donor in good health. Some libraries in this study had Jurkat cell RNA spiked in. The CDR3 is CASSPSVSMNEKLFF. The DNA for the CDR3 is TGTGCCAGCAGTCCATCAGTATCCATGAATGAAAAACTGTTTTTT.